This TCR beta chain was observed in a study of blood T cells in healthy people across ages. Whole-study results and caveats: Roughly linearly, TCR beta diversity per million T cells fell as age increased. Researchers said unsorted PBMCs prevented a conclusive naive versus antigen-experienced comparison. Compared with aged donors, long-lived donors showed fewer expanded clones, suggesting selection.

Per the germline V gene, CDR1 is SNHLY and CDR2 is FYNNEI. CDR3 size: 15 residues. V lost 10 bases, J lost 4 bases, and 21 bases lay in between. In regard to this clonotype: Its antigen remains unknown.

Primers used in a second PCR of about 7 to 12 cycles were a sample-barcoded 5' primer and a J-beta primer mix. TCRdb analysed the 5' RACE reads with MiXCR anew, one entry per CDR3 protein. The profile shows around 870,000 distinct CDR3 sequences, 29% of them singletons. This sequence joins TRBV2 and TRBJ2-3; D possibly corresponds to TRBD2 (6 bases). This clonotype was obtained from a woman older than 75 in good health. Sequencing input: blood. The CDR3 DNA sequence: TGTGCCACACAAAGACTAGAAAAAAAAGCAGATACGCAGTATTTT. This translates into CATQRLEKKADTQYF.